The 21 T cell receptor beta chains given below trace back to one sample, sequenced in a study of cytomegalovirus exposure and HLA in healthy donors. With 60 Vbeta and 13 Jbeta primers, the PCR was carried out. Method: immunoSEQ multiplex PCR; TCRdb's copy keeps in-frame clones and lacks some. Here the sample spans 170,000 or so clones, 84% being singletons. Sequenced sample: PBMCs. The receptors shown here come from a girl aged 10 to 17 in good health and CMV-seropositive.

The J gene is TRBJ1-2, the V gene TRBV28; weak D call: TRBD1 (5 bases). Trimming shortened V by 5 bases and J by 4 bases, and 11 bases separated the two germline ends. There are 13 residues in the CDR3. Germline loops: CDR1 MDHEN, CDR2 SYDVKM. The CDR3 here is CASSNVGVYGYTF. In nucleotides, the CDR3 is TGTGCCAGCAGTAACGTAGGGGTCTATGGCTACACCTTC.

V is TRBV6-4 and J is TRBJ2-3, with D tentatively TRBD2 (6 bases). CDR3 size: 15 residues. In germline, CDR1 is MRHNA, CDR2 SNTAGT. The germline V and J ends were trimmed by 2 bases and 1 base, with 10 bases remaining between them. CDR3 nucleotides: TGTGCCAGCAGTGACGGGACTCTTGGCACAGATACGCAGTATTTT. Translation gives CASSDGTLGTDTQYF.

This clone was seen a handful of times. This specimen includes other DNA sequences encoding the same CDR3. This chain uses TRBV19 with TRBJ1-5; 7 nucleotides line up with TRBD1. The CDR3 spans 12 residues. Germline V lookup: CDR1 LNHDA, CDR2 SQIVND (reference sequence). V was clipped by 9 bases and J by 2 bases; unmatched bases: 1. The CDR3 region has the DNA TGTGCCAGCAGGGGGGGCAATCAGCCCCAGCATTTT. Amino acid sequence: CASRGGNQPQHF.

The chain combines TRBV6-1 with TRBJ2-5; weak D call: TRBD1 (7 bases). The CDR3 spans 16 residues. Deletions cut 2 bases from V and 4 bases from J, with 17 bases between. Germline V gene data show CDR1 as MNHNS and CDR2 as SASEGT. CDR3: CASSEPPPGGRETQYF. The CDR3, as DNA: TGTGCCAGCAGTGAACCCCCCCCAGGGGGGAGAGAGACCCAGTACTTC.

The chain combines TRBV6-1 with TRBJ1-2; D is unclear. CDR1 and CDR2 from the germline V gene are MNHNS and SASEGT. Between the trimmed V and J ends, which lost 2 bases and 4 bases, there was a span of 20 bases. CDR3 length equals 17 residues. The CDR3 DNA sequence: TGTGCCAGCAGTGAAAATAGACTGAGTGTGGCCCTCTATGGCTACACCTTC. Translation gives CASSENRLSVALYGYTF.

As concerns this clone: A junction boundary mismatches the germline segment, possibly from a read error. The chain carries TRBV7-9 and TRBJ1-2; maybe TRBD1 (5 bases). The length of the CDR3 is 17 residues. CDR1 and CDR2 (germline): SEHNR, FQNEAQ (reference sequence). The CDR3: CSSSLARGRDEAYGYTF. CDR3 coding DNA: TGTTCCAGCAGCTTAGCGCGGGGCAGGGATGAAGCCTATGGCTACACCTTC.

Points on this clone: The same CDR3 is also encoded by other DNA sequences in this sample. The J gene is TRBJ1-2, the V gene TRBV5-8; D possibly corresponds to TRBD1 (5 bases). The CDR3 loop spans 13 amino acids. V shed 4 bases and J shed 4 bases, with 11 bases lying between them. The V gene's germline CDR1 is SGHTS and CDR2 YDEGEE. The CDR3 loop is CASSQDNLYGYTF. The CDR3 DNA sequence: TGTGCCAGCAGCCAGGACAACCTCTATGGCTACACCTTC.

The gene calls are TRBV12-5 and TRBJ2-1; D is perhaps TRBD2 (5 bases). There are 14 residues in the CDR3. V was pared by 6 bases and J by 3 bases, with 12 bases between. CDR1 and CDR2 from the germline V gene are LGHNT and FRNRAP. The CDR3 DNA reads TGTGCTAGTGGCCCCGGGATCCTCTACAATGAGCAGTTCTTC. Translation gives CASGPGILYNEQFF.

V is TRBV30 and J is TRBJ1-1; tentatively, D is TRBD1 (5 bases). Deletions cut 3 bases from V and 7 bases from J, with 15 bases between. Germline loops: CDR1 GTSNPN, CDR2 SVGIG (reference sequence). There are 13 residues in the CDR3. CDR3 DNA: TGTGCCTGGAGGGGGGACGCGGGAAGTGAAGCTTTCTTT. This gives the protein CAWRGDAGSEAFF.

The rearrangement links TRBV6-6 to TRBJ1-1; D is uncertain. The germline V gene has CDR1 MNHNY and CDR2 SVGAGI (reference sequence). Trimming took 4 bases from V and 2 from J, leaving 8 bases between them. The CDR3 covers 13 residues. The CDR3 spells CASSSLENTEAFF. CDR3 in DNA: TGTGCCAGCAGTTCCTTAGAAAACACTGAAGCTTTCTTT.

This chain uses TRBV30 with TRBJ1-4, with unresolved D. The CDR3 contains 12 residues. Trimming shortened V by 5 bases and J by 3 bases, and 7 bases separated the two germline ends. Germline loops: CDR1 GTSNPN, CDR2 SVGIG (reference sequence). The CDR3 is CAWALPNEKLFF. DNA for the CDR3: TGTGCCTGGGCCCTACCTAATGAAAAACTGTTTTTT.

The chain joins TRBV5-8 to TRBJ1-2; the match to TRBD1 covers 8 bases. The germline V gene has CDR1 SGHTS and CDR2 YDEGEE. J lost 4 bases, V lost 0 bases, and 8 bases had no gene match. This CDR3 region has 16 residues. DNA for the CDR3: TGTGCCAGCAGCTTGGCACCTGGACAGGGAGGCTATGGCTACACCTTC. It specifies CASSLAPGQGGYGYTF.

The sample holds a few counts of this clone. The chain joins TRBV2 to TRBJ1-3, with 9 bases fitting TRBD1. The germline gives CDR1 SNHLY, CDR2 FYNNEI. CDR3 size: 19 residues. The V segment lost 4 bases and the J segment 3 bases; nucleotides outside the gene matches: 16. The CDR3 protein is CASSARDRDSSVGGNTIYF. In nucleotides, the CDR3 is TGTGCCAGCAGTGCCCGGGACAGGGATTCCTCGGTGGGTGGAAACACCATATATTTT.

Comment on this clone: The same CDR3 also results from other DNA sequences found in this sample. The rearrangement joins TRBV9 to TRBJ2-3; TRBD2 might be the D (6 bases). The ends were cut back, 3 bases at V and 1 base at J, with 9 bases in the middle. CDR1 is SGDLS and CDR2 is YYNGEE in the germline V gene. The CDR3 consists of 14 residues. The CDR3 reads CASSAGGGTDTQYF. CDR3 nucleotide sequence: TGTGCCAGCAGCGCCGGGGGAGGCACAGATACGCAGTATTTT.

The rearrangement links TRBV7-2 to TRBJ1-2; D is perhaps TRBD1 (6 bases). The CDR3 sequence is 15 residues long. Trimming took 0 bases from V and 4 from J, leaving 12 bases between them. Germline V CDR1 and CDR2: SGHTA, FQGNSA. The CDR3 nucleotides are TGTGCCAGCAGCTTAGCAGAACAGGGCGGCTATGGCTACACCTTC. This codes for CASSLAEQGGYGYTF. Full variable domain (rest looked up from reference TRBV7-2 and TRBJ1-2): GAGVSQSPSNKVTEKGKDVELRCDPISGHTALYWYRQSLGQGLEFLIYFQGNSAPDKSGLPSDRFSAERTGGSVSTLTIQRTQQEDSAVYLCASSLAEQGGYGYTFGSGTRLTVV.

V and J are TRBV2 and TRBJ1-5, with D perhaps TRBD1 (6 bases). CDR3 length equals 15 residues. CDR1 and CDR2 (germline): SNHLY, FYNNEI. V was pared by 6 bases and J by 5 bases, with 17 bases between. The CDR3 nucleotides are TGTGCCAGCAGCCGGGACACCGCCCGGGATCAGCCCCAGCATTTT. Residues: CASSRDTARDQPQHF.

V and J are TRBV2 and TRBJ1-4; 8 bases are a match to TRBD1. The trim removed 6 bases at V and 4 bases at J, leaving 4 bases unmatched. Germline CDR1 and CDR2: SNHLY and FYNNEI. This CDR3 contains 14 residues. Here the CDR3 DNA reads TGTGCCAGCAGCAGGACAGGGCTTAATGAAAAACTGTTTTTT. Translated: CASSRTGLNEKLFF.

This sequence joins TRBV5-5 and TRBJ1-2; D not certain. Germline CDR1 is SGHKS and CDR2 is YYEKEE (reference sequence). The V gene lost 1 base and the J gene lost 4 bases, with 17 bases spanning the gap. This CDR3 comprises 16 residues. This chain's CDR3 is CASSLNGSPDPYGYTF. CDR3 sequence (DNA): TGTGCCAGCAGCTTGAATGGGAGCCCCGATCCCTATGGCTACACCTTC.

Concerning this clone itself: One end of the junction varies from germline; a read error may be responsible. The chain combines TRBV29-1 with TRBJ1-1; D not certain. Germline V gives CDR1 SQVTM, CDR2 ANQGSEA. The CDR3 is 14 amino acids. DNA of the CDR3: TGCAGCGTTGGTTCCGGGGAGGTGAACGCTGAAGCTTTCTTT. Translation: CSVGSGEVNAEAFF.

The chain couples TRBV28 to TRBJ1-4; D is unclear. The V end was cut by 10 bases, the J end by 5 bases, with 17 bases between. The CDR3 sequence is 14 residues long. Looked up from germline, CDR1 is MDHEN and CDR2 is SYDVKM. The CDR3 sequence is CATQLPGTNEKLFF. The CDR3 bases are TGTGCCACACAACTACCCGGCACGAATGAAAAACTGTTTTTT.

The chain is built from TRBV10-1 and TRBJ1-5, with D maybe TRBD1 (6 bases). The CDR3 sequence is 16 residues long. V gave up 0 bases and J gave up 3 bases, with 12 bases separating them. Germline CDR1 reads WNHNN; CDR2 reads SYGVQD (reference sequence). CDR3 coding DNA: TGCGCCAGCAGTGAGTCAGTCCGGGACACCAATCAGCCCCAGCATTTT. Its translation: CASSESVRDTNQPQHF.